The 29 T cell receptor beta chains reported below all come from one sample, sequenced in a study of immune cell composition in non-small cell lung cancer. Sequenced by immunoSEQ multiplex PCR; TCRdb stores in-frame clones only, minus some. In the table there are thousands of clones, roughly 80% of which are singletons. The specimen sequenced was lung tumor tissue. The receptors here all came from a human donor with non-small cell lung cancer.

Only one count was recorded for this clone. J is TRBJ1-6 and V is TRBV25-1; D possibly corresponds to TRBD1 (5 bases). The V gene lost 1 base and the J gene lost 0 bases, with 10 bases spanning the gap. This CDR3 is 17 amino acids long. Germline values: CDR1 MGHDK, CDR2 SYGVNS. The CDR3 loop reads CASSEFQGSSYNSPLHF. The DNA for the CDR3 is TGTGCCAGCAGTGAATTCCAGGGAAGCTCCTATAATTCACCCCTCCACTTT. The whole variable domain, filled in from reference TRBV25-1 and TRBJ1-6, reads EADIYQTPRYLVIGTGKKITLECSQTMGHDKMYWYQQDPGMELHLIHYSYGVNSTEKGDLSSESTVSRIRTEHFPLTLESARPSHTSQYLCASSEFQGSSYNSPLHFGNGTRLTVT.

This clone has more than one count but fewer than ten. This chain's CDR3 is CASSLTDARTDTQYF. The CDR3 nucleotides read TGTGCCAGCAGCTTGACAGACGCCCGCACAGATACGCAGTATTTT. The genes are TRBV7-3 and TRBJ2-3, with D perhaps matching TRBD1 (5 bases). Germline V lookup: CDR1 SGHTA, CDR2 FQGTGA. CDR3 size: 15 residues. V was cut by 3 bases and J by 1 base, with 11 bases left in between.

This clone came up once. V and J are TRBV7-9 and TRBJ1-4; TRBD1 aligns across 7 bases. The CDR3 consists of 13 residues. CDR1 is SEHNR, CDR2 FQNEAQ, per germline (reference sequence). With V trimmed by 5 bases and J by 8 bases, 5 bases remained unmatched. The CDR3 spells CASSAWDREKLFF. The CDR3 DNA reads as TGTGCCAGCAGCGCCTGGGACAGAGAAAAACTGTTTTTT.

The genes are TRBV7-3 and TRBJ2-1, with D unclear. CDR3 size: 14 residues. Germline V gene lookup returns CDR1 SGHTA and CDR2 FQGTGA. The V gene lost 6 bases and the J gene lost 0 bases, with 9 bases spanning the gap. CDR3 nucleotides: TGTGCCAGCAGACTGGATAGCTCCTACAATGAGCAGTTCTTC. Translated: CASRLDSSYNEQFF. Full variable domain (missing parts from reference TRBV7-3 and TRBJ2-1): GAGVSQTPSNKVTEKGKYVELRCDPISGHTALYWYRQSLGQGPEFLIYFQGTGAADDSGLPNDRFFAVRPEGSVSTLKIQRTERGDSAVYLCASRLDSSYNEQFFGPGTRLTVL.

This chain links TRBV28 with TRBJ2-3; 12 positions match TRBD2. Trimming took 6 bases from V and 5 from J; bases not matched to a gene: 6. Germline V gives CDR1 MDHEN, CDR2 SYDVKM. The CDR3 has 15 residues. CDR3 bases: TGTGCCAGCAGGAGACTAGCGGGAGATGGAGATACGCAGTATTTT. Its translation is CASRRLAGDGDTQYF.

The rearrangement joins TRBV11-2 to TRBJ2-7; D remains unclear. Deletions cut 1 base from V and 0 bases from J, with 10 bases between. The CDR3 is made up of 15 amino acids. From germline, CDR1 is SGHAT and CDR2 FQNNGV. The CDR3 loop is CASSLVAVPSYEQYF. The CDR3 region has the DNA TGTGCCAGCAGCTTAGTGGCAGTTCCCTCCTACGAGCAGTACTTC.

DNA of the CDR3: TGTGCCAGCAGCCGGGGGACCTACGAGCAGTACTTC. It encodes CASSRGTYEQYF. J is TRBJ2-7 and V is TRBV6-1, with D perhaps matching TRBD2 (6 bases). Between the trimmed V and J ends, which lost 6 bases and 2 bases, there was a span of 8 bases. CDR1 is MNHNS, CDR2 SASEGT, per germline. The CDR3 has 12 residues.

This chain uses TRBV19 with TRBJ1-2; D unclear. This CDR3 is 15 amino acids long. Germline V gene sequence: CDR1 LNHDA, CDR2 SQIVND (reference sequence). Deletions cut 5 bases from V and 3 bases from J, with 16 bases between. CDR3 loop: CASSSWPPGDYGYTF. The CDR3 DNA sequence: TGTGCCAGTAGTTCATGGCCTCCCGGGGACTATGGCTACACCTTC.

This clone is labeled medium-sized. The CDR3 bases are TGTGCCAGCAGCCCACCCACCCGGACAGCAGGTGGGACGAACTATGGCTACACCTTC. Translating it yields CASSPPTRTAGGTNYGYTF. J is TRBJ1-2 and V is TRBV7-9; D possibly corresponds to TRBD1 (6 bases). From germline, CDR1 is SEHNR and CDR2 FQNEAQ (reference sequence). V shed 5 bases and J shed 2 bases, with 27 bases lying between them. The CDR3 loop spans 19 amino acids.

This CDR3 reads CASSSQRGGRETQYF. The CDR3 DNA is TGTGCCAGCAGCTCCCAGCGGGGGGGCCGAGAGACCCAGTACTTC. The chain combines TRBV5-6 with TRBJ2-5, with TRBD2 identical over 10 bases. This CDR3 is 15 amino acids long. The junction had 6 bases not matched to a gene; V was cut back by 3 bases and J by 4 bases. The germline V gene encodes CDR1 SGHDT and CDR2 YYEEEE. Combining the CDR3 with reference TRBV5-6 and TRBJ2-5 gives the whole variable domain DAGVTQSPTHLIKTRGQQVTLRCSPKSGHDTVSWYQQALGQGPQFIFQYYEEEERQRGNFPDRFSGHQFPNYSSELNVNALLLGDSALYLCASSSQRGGRETQYFGPGTRLLVL.

The chain is built from TRBV7-2 and TRBJ1-2; the D is unclear. Germline V CDR1 and CDR2: SGHTA, FQGNSA. The V end lost 5 bases, the J end lost 8 bases, and 15 bases lay between the germline ends. The length of the CDR3 is 13 residues. The CDR3 DNA is TGTGCCAGCAGCACAAGATGGGGAGGAGGCTACACCTTC. It is translated as CASSTRWGGGYTF.

This chain links TRBV12-5 with TRBJ2-5; a weak D match, TRBD1 (6 bases). V dropped 6 bases and J dropped 5 bases, with 16 bases sitting between them. The CDR3 consists of 14 residues. The germline V gene has CDR1 LGHNT and CDR2 FRNRAP. The CDR3 loop is CASGQIGDIETQYF. The DNA for the CDR3 is TGTGCTAGTGGGCAAATAGGGGACATTGAGACCCAGTACTTC.

The sample holds one count of this clone. The chain recombines TRBV6-5 with TRBJ1-1, with TRBD1 matching over 7 bases. The junction had 4 bases not matched to a gene; V was cut back by 5 bases and J by 4 bases. CDR3 size: 13 residues. Germline assignment: CDR1 MNHEY and CDR2 SVGAGI. Written as DNA, the CDR3 is TGTGCCAGCAGTGCCGACAGGGCCACTGAAGCTTTCTTT. Amino acid sequence: CASSADRATEAFF.

The chain is built from TRBV11-2 and TRBJ1-3; the D is unclear. V gave up 3 bases and J gave up 0 bases, with 12 bases separating them. This CDR3 has 16 residues. Germline V gene lookup returns CDR1 SGHAT and CDR2 FQNNGV. CDR3 coding DNA: TGTGCCAGCAGCTTGGACCGGGTGCACTCTGGAAACACCATATATTTT. Amino acids: CASSLDRVHSGNTIYF.

The chain links TRBV11-3 to TRBJ2-2, with 8 bases matching TRBD2. Germline CDR1 reads SGHNT; CDR2 reads YENEEA. The CDR3 is 15 amino acids. The V and J ends lost 5 bases and 3 bases, in that order; junction bases with no gene match: 5. Here the CDR3 DNA reads TGTGCCAGCAGCCCAGAGCGGGAGTACACCGGGGAGCTGTTTTTT. It is translated as CASSPEREYTGELFF.

The chain has TRBV14 and TRBJ1-1; D remains unclear. CDR1 is SGHDN and CDR2 is FVKESK in the germline V gene. This CDR3 contains 13 residues. The V gene lost 9 bases and the J gene lost 5 bases, with 16 bases spanning the gap. The CDR3 here is CASNRGGWTEAFF. In nucleotides, the CDR3 is TGTGCCAGTAACCGAGGAGGGTGGACTGAAGCTTTCTTT. Complete variable domain (other parts from reference TRBV14 and TRBJ1-1): EAGVTQFPSHSVIEKGQTVTLRCDPISGHDNLYWYRRVMGKEIKFLLHFVKESKQDESGMPNNRFLAERTGGTYSTLKVQPAELEDSGVYFCASNRGGWTEAFFGQGTRLTVV.

The V and J genes are TRBV29-1 and TRBJ2-7; TRBD2 aligns across 7 bases. V was pared by 7 bases and J by 0 bases, with 9 bases of the junction left unmatched. CDR3 length: 14 residues. The germline gives CDR1 SQVTM, CDR2 ANQGSEA. CDR3 DNA: TGCAGCGCCTCCCCCGGGGGGAGCTCCTACGAGCAGTACTTC. Its translation is CSASPGGSSYEQYF.

The V and J genes are TRBV4-3 and TRBJ1-1; D unresolved. CDR1 and CDR2 (germline): LGHNA, YSLEER. The CDR3 extends over 15 amino acids. The germline V and J ends were trimmed by 0 bases and 1 base, with 9 bases remaining between them. CDR3 loop: CASSQEGGWNTEAFF. The CDR3 DNA reads as TGCGCCAGCAGCCAAGAAGGAGGGTGGAACACTGAAGCTTTCTTT.

The CDR3 coding sequence is TGTGCCAGCAGTGACTCAGGCCGTGGCTACACCTTC. The encoded protein is CASSDSGRGYTF. This chain connects TRBV2 to TRBJ1-2; no firm D call. The V end lost 3 bases, the J end lost 7 bases, and 9 bases lay between the germline ends. The CDR3 consists of 12 residues. Germline CDR1 reads SNHLY; CDR2 reads FYNNEI.

The rearrangement uses TRBV7-9 and TRBJ2-7; D unclear. V was shortened by 5 bases and J by 1 base, with 12 bases between the two germline ends. Germline assignment: CDR1 SEHNR and CDR2 FQNEAQ (reference sequence). The CDR3 spans 14 residues. CDR3 coding DNA: TGTGCCAGCAGCCACCGGGTTTGGTCCTACGAGCAGTACTTC. Protein product: CASSHRVWSYEQYF. The entire variable domain, with the rest obtained from reference TRBV7-9 and TRBJ2-7, is as follows: DTGVSQNPRHKITKRGQNVTFRCDPISEHNRLYWYRQTLGQGPEFLTYFQNEAQLEKSRLLSDRFSAERPKGSFSTLEIQRTEQGDSAMYLCASSHRVWSYEQYFGPGTRLTVT.

CDR3 amino acids: CASSLQGFSNQPQHF. CDR3 nucleotides: TGCGCCAGCAGCTTACAGGGTTTCAGCAATCAGCCCCAGCATTTT. The rearrangement joins TRBV5-1 to TRBJ1-5; perhaps TRBD1 as D (6 bases). The CDR3 consists of 15 residues. Per germline, CDR1 SGHRS and CDR2 YFSETQ. V lost 2 bases and J 1 base, leaving 10 bases between the germline ends.

This clone came up a few times. The chain links TRBV6-5 to TRBJ1-6; 10 bases line up with TRBD1. CDR3 length equals 15 residues. The V segment lost 2 bases and the J segment 12 bases; nucleotides outside the gene matches: 7. Germline V lookup: CDR1 MNHEY, CDR2 SVGAGI. CDR3 coding DNA: TGTGCCAGCAGTTACGGGACAGGGGCATTCCGACCCCTCCACTTT. It is translated as CASSYGTGAFRPLHF.

This chain links TRBV11-2 with TRBJ1-4; 10 bases line up with TRBD1. This CDR3 contains 16 residues. V trimming: 3 bases; J trimming: 3 bases; junction bases outside the gene matches: 4. Per the germline V gene, CDR1 is SGHAT and CDR2 is FQNNGV. Here the CDR3 DNA reads TGTGCCAGCAGCTTCCGACAGGGGGCGGCTAATGAAAAACTGTTTTTT. It encodes CASSFRQGAANEKLFF.

The V call is TRBV11-2, the J call TRBJ2-3, with 9 bases matching TRBD1. V lost 5 bases and J lost 5; bases outside the gene matches: 8. Germline CDR1 is SGHAT and CDR2 is FQNNGV. The CDR3 is made up of 15 amino acids. The DNA for the CDR3 is TGTGCCAGCAGCGTGACAGGGGGTTCGAAAGATACGCAGTATTTT. Amino acid sequence: CASSVTGGSKDTQYF. Full variable domain (rest looked up from reference TRBV11-2 and TRBJ2-3): EAGVAQSPRYKIIEKRQSVAFWCNPISGHATLYWYQQILGQGPKLLIQFQNNGVVDDSQLPKDRFSAERLKGVDSTLKIQPAKLEDSAVYLCASSVTGGSKDTQYFGPGTRLTVL.

V and J are TRBV6-5 and TRBJ1-3; TRBD1 agrees at 7 bases. The CDR3 has 15 residues. Losses at the gene ends were 8 bases for V and 2 bases for J; bases not matched to a gene: 9. The germline V gene has CDR1 MNHEY and CDR2 SVGAGI. This CDR3 is CASRETGIAGNTIYF. CDR3 bases: TGTGCCAGCCGAGAGACAGGGATTGCTGGAAACACCATATATTTT.

The V call is TRBV7-7, the J call TRBJ1-3; D might be TRBD1 (5 bases). The germline V gene has CDR1 SSHAT and CDR2 FNYEAQ (reference sequence). The CDR3 spans 13 residues. Between the trimmed V and J ends, which lost 10 bases and 0 bases, there was a span of 10 bases. The DNA of the CDR3 is TGTGCCACCGGGGGAAGCTCTGGAAACACCATATATTTT. Translated: CATGGSSGNTIYF. The full variable domain, rest sourced from reference TRBV7-7 and TRBJ1-3, is GAGVSQSPRYKVTKRGQDVTLRCDPISSHATLYWYQQALGQGPEFLTYFNYEAQPDKSGLPSDRFSAERPEGSISTLTIQRTEQRDSAMYRCATGGSSGNTIYFGEGSWLTVV.

V gene TRBV5-4 combines with J gene TRBJ2-2; 8 bases map to TRBD1. J lost 2 bases, V lost 0 bases, and 6 bases had no gene match. The germline V gene encodes CDR1 SGHNT and CDR2 YYREEE (reference sequence). The CDR3 totals 17 residues. The CDR3 DNA sequence: TGTGCCAGCAGCTTGGAGCCAGGGGGCGAAAACACCGGGGAGCTGTTTTTT. Translating gives CASSLEPGGENTGELFF.

The gene calls are TRBV11-2 and TRBJ2-1; D is possibly TRBD2 (7 bases). Germline assignment: CDR1 SGHAT and CDR2 FQNNGV. This CDR3 comprises 16 residues. Deletions cut 5 bases from V and 6 bases from J, with 20 bases between. CDR3 loop: CASSRIGGGSPNEQFF. Here the CDR3 DNA reads TGTGCCAGCAGCCGGATCGGGGGCGGGAGCCCCAATGAGCAGTTCTTC.

The chain recombines TRBV28 with TRBJ2-7, with a tentative D call TRBD2 (6 bases). The CDR3 contains 15 residues. Trimming took 2 bases from V and 0 from J, leaving 11 bases between them. From germline, CDR1 is MDHEN and CDR2 SYDVKM. The chain's CDR3 is CASSLIGTLSYEQYF. The DNA for the CDR3 is TGTGCCAGCAGTTTAATCGGGACTCTCTCCTACGAGCAGTACTTC.